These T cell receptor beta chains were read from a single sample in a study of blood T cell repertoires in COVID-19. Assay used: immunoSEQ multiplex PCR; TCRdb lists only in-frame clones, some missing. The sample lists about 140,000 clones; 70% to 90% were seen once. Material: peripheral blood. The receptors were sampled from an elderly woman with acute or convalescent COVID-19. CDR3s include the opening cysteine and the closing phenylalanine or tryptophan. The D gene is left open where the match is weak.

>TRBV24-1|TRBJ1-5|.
TGTGCCACCAGTGGGAGAGGTTCCAATCAGCCCCAGCATTTT
CATSGRGSNQPQHF
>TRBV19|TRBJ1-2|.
TGTGCCAGTACCCTTTCACAGGGTAACTATGGCTACACCTTC
CASTLSQGNYGYTF
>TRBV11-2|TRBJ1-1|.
TGTGCCAGCAGCTCGGCCAGGGCCTCGGCCACTGAAGCTTTCTTT
CASSSARASATEAFF
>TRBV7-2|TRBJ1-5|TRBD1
TGTGCCAGCAGCTTACGACAGGGTGGAAGCAATCAGCCCCAGCATTTT
CASSLRQGGSNQPQHF
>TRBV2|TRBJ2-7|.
TGTGCCAGCAGCAATGACAGGGGAGGGGAGCAGTACTTC
CASSNDRGGEQYF
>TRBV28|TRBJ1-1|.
TGTGCCAGCAGTCTACGGGGGGAAGCTTTCTTT
CASSLRGEAFF
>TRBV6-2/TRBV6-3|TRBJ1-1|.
TGTGCCAGCAGTTACCCCAGGGCTAAGGGAGCTTTCTTT
CASSYPRAKGAFF
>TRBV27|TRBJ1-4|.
TGTGCCAGCAGTGTCGGGGGGATTCATGAAAAACTGTTTTTT
CASSVGGIHEKLFF
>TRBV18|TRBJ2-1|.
TGTGCCAGCTCACCAAGGCTAGAGGGCCACAATGAGCAGTTCTTC
CASSPRLEGHNEQFF
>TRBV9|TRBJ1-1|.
TGTGCCAGCAGCACTCGGGACACCATGGGGGAAGCTTTCTTT
CASSTRDTMGEAFF
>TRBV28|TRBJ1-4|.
TGTGCCAGCACTCGGGGTGCGGGTGAAAAACTGTTTTTT
CASTRGAGEKLFF
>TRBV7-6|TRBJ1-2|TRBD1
TGTGCCAGCAGCTTAGCCGGGACAGGGAACTATGGCTACACCTTC
CASSLAGTGNYGYTF
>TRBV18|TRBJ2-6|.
TGTGCCAGCTCAGAATCGGGGGCTGGGGCCAACGTCCTGACTTTC
CASSESGAGANVLTF
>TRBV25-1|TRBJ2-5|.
TGTGCCAGCAGTGTGGGAACTAGGCAAGAGACCCAGTACTTC
CASSVGTRQETQYF